This T cell receptor beta chain was recorded in a study of shared clonotypes between healthy human individuals. Several immunoSEQ plates held equal portions of the genomic DNA taken from each subset. TCRdb's copy holds only in-frame clones and misses some; the assay was immunoSEQ multiplex PCR. The table lists around 940,000 clones, 76% of them singletons, with approximately 1.5% in the top ten. CDR3 length equals 16 residues. Germline V gene sequence: CDR1 SGHRS, CDR2 YFSETQ. The trim removed 0 bases at V and 4 bases at J, leaving 6 bases unmatched. Researchers partitioned CD4+ cells into CD45RA+ naive and CD45RA-negative memory subsets. This clone has only a few counts.

Material: memory CD4+ T cells sorted from blood. Subset noted: CD45RA-negative fraction. The receptor was isolated from a man aged 18 to 29 in good health. This chain connects TRBV5-1 to TRBJ1-4, with TRBD1 identical over 7 bases. The CDR3 loop reads CASSLGSTGLNEKLFF. The CDR3 nucleotides are TGCGCCAGCAGCTTGGGCTCGACAGGGCTTAATGAAAAACTGTTTTTT.